These T cell receptor beta chains were read from a single sample in a study of monozygotic twins with inflammatory bowel disease. Following a re-call of the 5' RACE reads, TCRdb has one entry per CDR3 protein and lacks DNA. The repertoire table contains 80,000 or so distinct CDR3 sequences. The sequencing input was blood. Every receptor here comes from a human donor with ulcerative colitis or Crohn's disease, or a healthy co-twin of an affected twin (not recorded which). CDR3s include the opening cysteine and the closing phenylalanine or tryptophan. Clone sizes are given selectively: once, few, many, or a class where the clone is expanded.

j_gene,abundance,v_gene,CDR3aa
TRBJ2-1,NA,TRBV10-3,CATQTDRRNNEQFF
TRBJ1-2,NA,TRBV2,CASRGGSSRYGYTF
TRBJ2-6,NA,TRBV5-1,CASSISGPGSGANVLTF
TRBJ2-1,NA,TRBV20-1,CSATTMEAGAYNEQFF
TRBJ2-2,NA,TRBV5-1,CASSLDAGGYANTGELFF
TRBJ2-3,NA,TRBV12-3/TRBV12-4,CASIPTSGVTDTQYF
TRBJ2-6,NA,TRBV20-1,CSALDTISGANVLTF
TRBJ2-7,NA,TRBV7-9,CASSLLGGAEQYF
TRBJ2-7,NA,TRBV4-1,CASSQLQGLPYEQYF
TRBJ2-7,NA,TRBV18,CASSEGPYEQYF
TRBJ2-2,NA,TRBV4-2,CASSQDLSRSTGELFF
TRBJ2-1,NA,TRBV20-1,CSARSLDSYSYNEQFF
TRBJ1-5,NA,TRBV7-8,CASSLSPDRNQPQHF
TRBJ1-2,NA,TRBV18,CASSPRETSGYTF
TRBJ2-1,NA,TRBV20-1,CSASPGLAHNEQFF
TRBJ2-3,NA,TRBV7-2,CASSLTPSTDTQYF
TRBJ1-6,NA,TRBV27,CASSSYVDRGRSPLHF
TRBJ2-1,NA,TRBV5-1,CASSWATSGGAGNEQFF
TRBJ2-1,NA,TRBV7-2,CASSFRRGDEQFF
TRBJ1-1,NA,TRBV28,CAANVRAQVSEAFF
TRBJ1-1,NA,TRBV11-1,CASSGAGNTEAFF
TRBJ1-6,NA,TRBV5-1,CASSLVAQSRSDSPLHF
TRBJ1-5,NA,TRBV20-1,CSAQTGQFNQPQHF
TRBJ1-6,medium-sized,TRBV12-3/TRBV12-4,CASAQPGRGSPLHF
TRBJ2-1,NA,TRBV20-1,CSARGDAGARNEQFF
TRBJ1-2,NA,TRBV29-1,CSVQDIGGYTF
TRBJ2-2,NA,TRBV10-3,CAISGGATPGELFF
TRBJ2-1,NA,TRBV2,CASSVWNEQFF
TRBJ1-2,NA,TRBV6-6,CASSPAGGAHGYTF
TRBJ1-2,NA,TRBV7-9,CASSFPLGQIGHGYTF
TRBJ1-3,NA,TRBV6-1,CTSIGRLSGNTIYF
TRBJ2-5,NA,TRBV15,CATSRVGSQETQYF